The present T cell receptor (beta chain) was sequenced within a study of blood T cell repertoires in COVID-19. In the study overall: Sites in the United States, Italy and Spain provided acute and convalescent COVID-19 samples. T cells, B-cell-depleted T cells, or PBMCs supplied cDNA or gDNA.

During active infection, Seattle patients enrolled and were then monitored through disease. CDR1 and CDR2 (germline): SNHLY, FYNNEI. The V gene lost 0 bases and the J gene lost 5 bases, with 7 bases spanning the gap. CDR3 length equals 13 residues. Original methodology: Amplification of reference gene primers provided the estimated nucleated cell counts. Repertoires were generated with immunoSEQ multiplex PCR, while TCRdb's copy carries only in-frame clones and drops some. V and J calls and clone size are as listed in that table; D and trimming were resolved from the DNA. The sample lists about 180,000 clones, roughly 86% occurring once.

Material: peripheral blood. This chain uses TRBV2 with TRBJ1-1, with a weak D call TRBD1 (6 bases). The source of this sequence is a man aged 55 to 70 with COVID-19, enrolled during active disease. CDR3 protein: CASSEARGTEAFF. The CDR3 DNA follows: TGTGCCAGCAGTGAAGCCAGGGGTACTGAAGCTTTCTTT.